Shown below are 17 T cell receptor beta chains from a single sample sequenced in a study of metastatic and nonmetastatic thyroid tumors. Patients underwent thyroid surgery, and none had received any treatment before it. TCRdb re-called the PCR reads with MiXCR. The sample consists of 50,000 or so clones, approximately 20% of them appearing once. The sequencing sample was made of blood. Every receptor here comes from a male donor with papillary thyroid cancer or a benign thyroid nodule (not recorded which). Some clones in this sample may be carry-over from other donors' samples.

This clone has just a few counts. This sequence joins TRBV19 and TRBJ2-1; 12 bases match TRBD2. CDR1 is LNHDA, CDR2 SQIVND, per germline (reference sequence). CDR3 size: 14 residues. Germline trimming cut 5 bases from V and 6 bases from J; bases unmatched to any gene: 2. CDR3: CASSGLAGFNEQFF. The CDR3 DNA follows: TGTGCCAGTAGTGGACTAGCGGGGTTCAATGAGCAGTTCTTC.

The gene calls are TRBV11-1 and TRBJ2-2; D ambiguous. Germline lookup yields CDR1 SGHAT and CDR2 FQDESV (reference sequence). Trimming cost V 1 base and J 5 bases, with 5 bases left between them. This CDR3 is 13 amino acids long. Here the CDR3 DNA reads TGTGCCAGCAGCTTAGGGGCAACCGGGGAGCTGTTTTTT. The encoded protein is CASSLGATGELFF.

The sample holds a few counts of this clone. The chain combines TRBV6-2 or TRBV6-3 with TRBJ2-1; 8 nucleotides align to TRBD2. The CDR3 runs 17 residues. Germline V gives CDR1 MNHEY, CDR2 SVGEGT. V trimming: 4 bases; J trimming: 5 bases; junction bases outside the gene matches: 13. The CDR3: CASSFGLAGLGDNEQFF. For the CDR3, the DNA is TGTGCCAGCAGTTTCGGACTAGCTGGTCTAGGGGACAATGAGCAGTTCTTC.

Here the CDR3 reads CSARPRPGVDTEAFF. DNA of the CDR3: TGCAGTGCTAGACCCCGGCCAGGTGTTGACACTGAAGCTTTCTTT. The chain carries TRBV20-1 and TRBJ1-1; D call uncertain. Trimming took off 2 bases at V and 3 bases at J, with 16 bases between the two ends. Germline lookup yields CDR1 DFQATT and CDR2 SNEGSKA (reference sequence). CDR3 length: 15 residues.

The chain combines TRBV7-3 with TRBJ1-1; D unclear. Trimming removed 7 bases at V and 5 bases at J, with 14 bases between. Germline V gene sequence: CDR1 SGHTA, CDR2 FQGTGA. This CDR3 has 13 residues. The CDR3 sequence is CASIPWVDTEAFF. CDR3 nucleotides: TGTGCCAGCATCCCATGGGTAGATACTGAAGCTTTCTTT.

V gene TRBV4-1 combines with J gene TRBJ2-1, with 10 bases aligning to TRBD2. Trimming cost V 1 base and J 4 bases; bases outside gene matches: 7. CDR1 is MGHRA, CDR2 YSYEKL, per germline. The CDR3 has 17 amino acids. CDR3 in amino acids: CASSQVDLAGAYNEQFF. The DNA of the CDR3 is TGCGCCAGCAGCCAAGTCGACCTAGCGGGAGCTTACAATGAGCAGTTCTTC.

In this sample, this clone turned up a few times. The gene calls are TRBV6-1 and TRBJ1-1; 10 bases line up with TRBD1. CDR3 length equals 16 residues. The trim removed 6 bases at V and 1 base at J, leaving 8 bases unmatched. In germline, CDR1 is MNHNS, CDR2 SASEGT. The CDR3 sequence: CASRRGTGVRNTEAFF. CDR3 in DNA: TGTGCCAGCAGACGGGGGACAGGGGTACGGAACACTGAAGCTTTCTTT.

This clone has a count of ten or more. This rearrangement joins TRBV19 to TRBJ2-1; 10 nucleotides match TRBD1. Trimming took 5 bases from V and 7 from J; bases not matched to a gene: 8. Germline V gene lookup returns CDR1 LNHDA and CDR2 SQIVND (reference sequence). The length of the CDR3 is 15 residues. CDR3 amino acids: CASSVLTGGWNEQFF. The CDR3 DNA sequence: TGTGCCAGTAGTGTACTGACAGGGGGCTGGAATGAGCAGTTCTTC.

The chain links TRBV4-1 to TRBJ1-5; D unresolved. The CDR3 has 17 amino acids. Germline V gene lookup returns CDR1 MGHRA and CDR2 YSYEKL. Trimming took 0 bases from V and 0 from J, leaving 12 bases between them. The CDR3 loop reads CASSQDSGSYSNQPQHF. The CDR3 region has the DNA TGCGCCAGCAGCCAAGATTCAGGCAGCTATAGCAATCAGCCCCAGCATTTT.

The rearrangement links TRBV5-1 to TRBJ2-1; perhaps TRBD1 as D (5 bases). V was shortened by 0 bases and J by 5 bases, with 15 bases between the two germline ends. Germline loops: CDR1 SGHRS, CDR2 YFSETQ. The CDR3 contains 16 residues. The CDR3 region is CASSLEWVQVNNEQFF. For the CDR3, the DNA is TGCGCCAGCAGCTTGGAGTGGGTACAGGTAAACAATGAGCAGTTCTTC. Together with reference TRBV5-1 and TRBJ2-1, the CDR3 gives the full variable domain: KAGVTQTPRYLIKTRGQQVTLSCSPISGHRSVSWYQQTPGQGLQFLFEYFSETQRNKGNFPGRFSGRQFSNSRSEMNVSTLELGDSALYLCASSLEWVQVNNEQFFGPGTRLTVL.

The table lists this clone with many counts. The rearrangement joins TRBV29-1 to TRBJ1-3; the D gene is possibly TRBD1 (5 bases). Trimming cost V 6 bases and J 2 bases, with 14 bases left between them. The V gene's germline CDR1 is SQVTM and CDR2 ANQGSEA. This CDR3 contains 14 residues. As DNA, the CDR3 is TGCAGCGTCCCACCCGGGACCCCTGGAAACACCATATATTTT. Encoded protein: CSVPPGTPGNTIYF.

Concerning this clone itself: One end of the junction does not line up with germline, which may come from a read error. The gene calls are TRBV28 and TRBJ2-7; D gene unclear. The CDR3 spans 11 residues. CDR1 MDHEN and CDR2 SYDVKM come from the germline V gene. The CDR3 nucleotides read TGTGCCACCGGTTGGCTCTACGAGCAGCACTTC. Translating gives CATGWLYEQHF.

This clone showed up many times. The chain couples TRBV28 to TRBJ1-1, with TRBD1 matching over 8 bases. The CDR3 runs 16 residues. V was clipped by 7 bases and J by 2 bases; unmatched bases: 12. The germline CDR1 and CDR2 sequences are MDHEN and SYDVKM. The CDR3 DNA reads TGTGCCAGCATCCTAAACAGGGGGTATACCAACACTGAAGCTTTCTTT. Its protein is CASILNRGYTNTEAFF.

This clone was seen ten or more times. The chain carries TRBV7-3 and TRBJ1-2; the D is unclear. V gave up 0 bases and J gave up 0 bases, with 2 bases separating them. Germline CDR1 and CDR2: SGHTA and FQGTGA. The CDR3 contains 13 residues. CDR3 sequence: CASSLTPNYGYTF. The CDR3 nucleotides read TGTGCCAGCAGCTTAACCCCTAACTATGGCTACACCTTC.

Ten or more counts support this clone. This sequence joins TRBV18 and TRBJ2-7; D is ambiguous. Trimming cost V 6 bases and J 3 bases, with 6 bases left between them. CDR1 is KGHSH, CDR2 LQKENI, per germline. This CDR3 has 11 amino acids. In nucleotides, the CDR3 is TGTGCCAGCTCCCTCGACTACGAGCAGTACTTC. Protein: CASSLDYEQYF.

This chain links TRBV28 with TRBJ2-7, with D perhaps matching TRBD1 or TRBD2 (5 bases each). Trimming removed 10 bases at V and 1 base at J, with 14 bases between. The CDR3 is 13 residues long. Germline V lookup: CDR1 MDHEN, CDR2 SYDVKM. CDR3 DNA: TGTGCCACCTCTGGGGACCCGTCCTACGAGCAGTACTTC. This gives the protein CATSGDPSYEQYF. The variable domain in full, completed from reference TRBV28 and TRBJ2-7, reads DVKVTQSSRYLVKRTGEKVFLECVQDMDHENMFWYRQDPGLGLRLIYFSYDVKMKEKGDIPEGYSVSREKKERFSLILESASTNQTSMYLCATSGDPSYEQYFGPGTRLTVT.

This clone was picked up many times. The V gene is TRBV12-3 or TRBV12-4, the J gene TRBJ2-5; the D gene is possibly TRBD1 (5 bases). The CDR3 is 13 residues long. V lost 2 bases and J lost 4, with 8 bases in between. CDR3 coding DNA: TGTGCCAGCAGTTTAAGACAGTTAGAGACCCAGTACTTC. Encoded protein: CASSLRQLETQYF.